This passage covers 27 T cell receptor beta chains from one sample sequenced in a study of blood T cell repertoires in COVID-19. The data were produced by immunoSEQ multiplex PCR, yet TCRdb's version contains in-frame clones alone and is incomplete. This sample has 310,000 or so clones, with roughly 87% found just once. Sample: PBMCs or T cells enriched from blood (not recorded which). The receptor set was obtained from a woman aged 18-35 years who had recovered from COVID-19.

The chain links TRBV28 to TRBJ1-6, with 9 bases identical to TRBD1. This CDR3 spans 16 amino acids. Looked up from germline, CDR1 is MDHEN and CDR2 is SYDVKM. The V and J ends lost 6 bases and 7 bases, in that order; junction bases with no gene match: 10. This CDR3 is CASRKPQGAWNSPLHF. As DNA, the CDR3 is TGTGCCAGCAGGAAACCACAGGGGGCGTGGAATTCACCCCTCCACTTT. The variable domain in full, with the rest retrieved from reference TRBV28 and TRBJ1-6, is DVKVTQSSRYLVKRTGEKVFLECVQDMDHENMFWYRQDPGLGLRLIYFSYDVKMKEKGDIPEGYSVSREKKERFSLILESASTNQTSMYLCASRKPQGAWNSPLHFGNGTRLTVT.

In its sample, this clone was seen a few times. The rearrangement uses TRBV5-4 and TRBJ2-7, with 11 bases that match TRBD2. Per germline, CDR1 SGHNT and CDR2 YYREEE (reference sequence). This CDR3 contains 14 residues. With 4 bases clipped from V and 5 bases from J, the junction kept 5 bases outside the gene matches. The CDR3 here is CASSLSGREDEQYF. The CDR3 DNA sequence: TGTGCCAGCAGCCTTAGCGGGAGGGAGGACGAGCAGTACTTC. Based on the CDR3 plus reference TRBV5-4 and TRBJ2-7, the full variable domain is ETGVTQSPTHLIKTRGQQVTLRCSSQSGHNTVSWYQQALGQGPQFIFQYYREEENGRGNFPPRFSGLQFPNYSSELNVNALELDDSALYLCASSLSGREDEQYFGPGTRLTVT.

This clone was recorded once. The rearrangement links TRBV5-1 to TRBJ1-2, with TRBD1 matching 9 bases. Germline-derived CDR1 and CDR2 are SGHRS and YFSETQ. This CDR3 has 13 residues. V was pared by 2 bases and J by 8 bases, with 4 bases of the junction left unmatched. The CDR3 DNA reads as TGCGCCAGCAGCTTCACAGGGGGCGAAGGCTACACCTTC. It yields the protein CASSFTGGEGYTF.

V gene TRBV4-2 combines with J gene TRBJ2-6, with a tentative D call TRBD2 (5 bases). There are 18 residues in the CDR3. Germline CDR1 and CDR2: LGHNA and YNFKEQ. Trimming removed 0 bases at V and 2 bases at J, with 14 bases between. The CDR3 loop reads CASSQERVLGPGANVLTF. The CDR3 DNA is TGTGCCAGCAGCCAAGAGCGGGTTTTGGGCCCTGGGGCCAACGTCCTGACTTTC.

The CDR3 nucleotides read TGTGCCAGCAGCTTAAGGGACAGCGAAGATGGCTACACCTTC. Encoded protein: CASSLRDSEDGYTF. The V gene is TRBV6-5, the J gene TRBJ1-2; 7 nucleotides agree with TRBD1. The CDR3 is made up of 14 amino acids. Trimming at V came to 6 bases and at J to 6 bases, leaving 10 bases not matched to a gene. CDR1 is MNHEY, CDR2 SVGAGI, per germline.

The V and J genes are TRBV20-1 and TRBJ2-3; 11 positions agree with TRBD2. This CDR3 region has 15 residues. Trimming removed 3 bases from V and 6 bases from J; junction bases left unmatched: 8. CDR1 is DFQATT and CDR2 is SNEGSKA in the germline V gene (reference sequence). The chain's CDR3 is CSASPLAGGEDTQYF. In nucleotides, the CDR3 is TGCAGTGCTAGTCCCCTAGCGGGGGGTGAGGATACGCAGTATTTT.

The chain combines TRBV4-2 with TRBJ2-5; maybe TRBD2 (6 bases). CDR3 length equals 14 residues. The germline gives CDR1 LGHNA, CDR2 YNFKEQ. V was clipped by 0 bases and J by 5 bases, with 10 bases between them. The CDR3 bases are TGTGCCAGCAGCCAAGAGACTGGAGGGGAGACCCAGTACTTC. Amino acid sequence: CASSQETGGETQYF.

The CDR3 sequence is CAWSVLNGRGDGYTF. In DNA, the CDR3 is TGTGCCTGGAGTGTACTAAACGGGAGAGGAGACGGCTACACCTTC. This chain joins TRBV30 and TRBJ1-2; no clear D gene. This CDR3 contains 15 residues. The germline CDR1 and CDR2 sequences are GTSNPN and SVGIG (reference sequence). V gave up 0 bases and J gave up 8 bases, with 19 bases separating them.

This chain joins TRBV30 and TRBJ1-1, with 8 bases fitting TRBD1. The V gene end was trimmed by 5 bases and the J gene end by 1 base; junction bases not matched to a gene: 3. The CDR3 contains 13 residues. CDR1 GTSNPN and CDR2 SVGIG come from the germline V gene (reference sequence). Written as DNA, the CDR3 is TGTGCCTGGGACAGGGGCTCGAACACTGAAGCTTTCTTT. The encoded protein is CAWDRGSNTEAFF. Full variable domain (remainder filled in from reference TRBV30 and TRBJ1-1): SQTIHQWPATLVQPVGSPLSLECTVEGTSNPNLYWYRQAAGRGLQLLFYSVGIGQISSEVPQNLSASRPQDRQFILSSKKLLLSDSGFYLCAWDRGSNTEAFFGQGTRLTVV.

The chain uses TRBV18 and TRBJ1-1, with TRBD1 identical over 7 bases. V was pared by 5 bases and J by 4 bases, with 13 bases of the junction left unmatched. Germline V gene sequence: CDR1 KGHSH, CDR2 LQKENI. The CDR3 totals 16 residues. CDR3 nucleotides: TGTGCCAGCTCAAATTCGGTGACAGGGTTGGGCACTGAAGCTTTCTTT. Protein: CASSNSVTGLGTEAFF. Drawing the rest from reference TRBV18 and TRBJ1-1, the complete variable domain is NAGVMQNPRHLVRRRGQEARLRCSPMKGHSHVYWYRQLPEEGLKFMVYLQKENIIDESGMPKERFSAEFPKEGPSILRIQQVVRGDSAAYFCASSNSVTGLGTEAFFGQGTRLTVV.

The chain has TRBV6-5 and TRBJ1-2, with 10 nucleotides matching TRBD1. In germline, CDR1 is MNHEY, CDR2 SVGAGI. Losses at the gene ends were 8 bases for V and 2 bases for J; bases not matched to a gene: 5. This CDR3 contains 14 residues. The CDR3 nucleotides read TGTGCCAGCGGTAGGACAGGGGGGAACTATGGCTACACCTTC. Protein sequence: CASGRTGGNYGYTF.

The V and J genes are TRBV7-6 and TRBJ2-1; 11 bases line up with TRBD2. The CDR3 has 17 residues. Germline-derived CDR1 and CDR2 are SGHVS and FNYEAQ. V shed 2 bases, J shed 10 bases, and the junction held 13 bases outside the gene matches. CDR3 nucleotides: TGTGCCAGCAGCTTAAGTAGCGGGAGGGCAGGGTTCGGGGAGCAGTTCTTC. Translation gives CASSLSSGRAGFGEQFF.

The V and J genes are TRBV7-8 and TRBJ2-6; 8 bases fit TRBD1. The CDR3 is 18 residues long. The V segment lost 1 base and the J segment 2 bases; nucleotides outside the gene matches: 7. Germline assignment: CDR1 SGHVS and CDR2 FQNEAQ. CDR3 sequence reads: CASSLGPGGVTGANVLTF. Written as DNA, the CDR3 is TGTGCCAGCAGCTTAGGGCCAGGGGGCGTGACTGGGGCCAACGTCCTGACTTTC.

The chain carries TRBV27 and TRBJ1-5; D might be TRBD1 (6 bases). The CDR3 is 16 residues long. V shed 4 bases and J shed 4 bases, with 17 bases lying between them. The germline gives CDR1 MNHEY, CDR2 SMNVEV (reference sequence). The DNA of the CDR3 is TGTGCCAGCAGTTCACACAGGGTTGATCGGAATCAGCCCCAGCATTTT. It encodes CASSSHRVDRNQPQHF.

The sample holds one count of this clone. The CDR3 DNA is TGTGCCAGCAGCTGGACTAGCGGGGGAACCAACCCCTACGAGCAGTACTTC. Protein: CASSWTSGGTNPYEQYF. The V and J genes are TRBV7-8 and TRBJ2-7; TRBD2 matches 13 bases. The CDR3 is made up of 17 amino acids. V lost 4 bases and J lost 2; bases outside the gene matches: 8. CDR1 SGHVS and CDR2 FQNEAQ come from the germline V gene.

The CDR3 protein is CASSIVASRYQETQYF. The CDR3 region has the DNA TGTGCCAGTAGTATAGTAGCTAGCCGGTACCAAGAGACCCAGTACTTC. V usage is TRBV19 and J usage is TRBJ2-5; a weak D match, TRBD2 (5 bases). V was clipped by 1 base and J by 0 bases, with 12 bases between them. The CDR3 consists of 16 residues. The V gene's germline CDR1 is LNHDA and CDR2 SQIVND (reference sequence). The whole variable domain, filled in from reference TRBV19 and TRBJ2-5, reads DGGITQSPKYLFRKEGQNVTLSCEQNLNHDAMYWYRQDPGQGLRLIYYSQIVNDFQKGDIAEGYSVSREKKESFPLTVTSAQKNPTAFYLCASSIVASRYQETQYFGPGTRLLVL.

V usage is TRBV6-1 and J usage is TRBJ1-3; D perhaps matches TRBD1 (6 bases). Germline assignment: CDR1 MNHNS and CDR2 SASEGT. V lost 3 bases, J lost 3 bases, and 15 bases lay in between. The CDR3 has 16 residues. CDR3 in DNA: TGTGCCAGCAGTGATGGGACACCCCGCTTTGGAAACACCATATATTTT. Its protein is CASSDGTPRFGNTIYF.

This clone was counted once. The rearrangement joins TRBV5-4 to TRBJ2-1, with 12 bases matching TRBD2. The CDR3 totals 14 residues. In germline, CDR1 is SGHNT, CDR2 YYREEE (reference sequence). The ends lost 4 bases at V and 9 bases at J; junction bases unmatched: 5. As DNA, the CDR3 is TGTGCCAGCAGCCCGACTAGCGGGAGTCCTGAGCAGTTCTTC. It specifies CASSPTSGSPEQFF. The variable domain in full, completed from reference TRBV5-4 and TRBJ2-1, reads ETGVTQSPTHLIKTRGQQVTLRCSSQSGHNTVSWYQQALGQGPQFIFQYYREEENGRGNFPPRFSGLQFPNYSSELNVNALELDDSALYLCASSPTSGSPEQFFGPGTRLTVL.

The chain links TRBV11-1 to TRBJ1-4, with unresolved D. V lost 5 bases and J lost 8, with 21 bases in between. CDR1 and CDR2 from the germline V gene are SGHAT and FQDESV (reference sequence). This CDR3 has 16 residues. The CDR3 spells CASSPPGFLRGEKLFF. The CDR3 DNA follows: TGTGCCAGCAGCCCTCCGGGGTTTCTCCGAGGCGAAAAACTGTTTTTT.

The J gene is TRBJ1-2, the V gene TRBV28, with TRBD1 matching over 8 bases. CDR1 and CDR2 from the germline V gene are MDHEN and SYDVKM. This CDR3 region has 17 residues. Trimming removed 4 bases from V and 1 base from J; junction bases left unmatched: 11. CDR3 region: CASSSPTAGQDNYGYTF. The CDR3 DNA sequence: TGTGCCAGCAGTTCTCCCACGGCGGGACAGGATAACTATGGCTACACCTTC.

The chain employs TRBV9 and TRBJ2-3; D call uncertain. Trimming left V 7 bases short and J 2 bases short, with 11 bases between. This CDR3 spans 13 amino acids. The V gene's germline CDR1 is SGDLS and CDR2 YYNGEE. The chain's CDR3 is CASGALTTDTQYF. The CDR3 DNA reads as TGTGCCAGCGGAGCGCTCACCACAGATACGCAGTATTTT.

This chain links TRBV7-3 with TRBJ2-3; 10 nucleotides align to TRBD1. The V segment lost 5 bases and the J segment 3 bases; nucleotides outside the gene matches: 2. The CDR3 totals 14 residues. Per the germline V gene, CDR1 is SGHTA and CDR2 is FQGTGA. The CDR3 coding sequence is TGTGCCAGCAGCAAGGGACAGGGGACAGATACGCAGTATTTT. It codes for CASSKGQGTDTQYF.

The chain joins TRBV2 to TRBJ2-3; tentatively, D is TRBD1 (6 bases). Per the germline V gene, CDR1 is SNHLY and CDR2 is FYNNEI. Trimming stripped 3 bases from V and 4 bases from J, with 11 bases between. The CDR3 extends over 14 amino acids. CDR3 protein: CASSDLGGPDTQYF. The DNA of the CDR3 is TGTGCCAGCAGTGATCTAGGGGGTCCAGATACGCAGTATTTT. The full variable domain, with the rest looked up from reference TRBV2 and TRBJ2-3, is EPEVTQTPSHQVTQMGQEVILRCVPISNHLYFYWYRQILGQKVEFLVSFYNNEISEKSEIFDDQFSVERPDGSNFTLKIRSTKLEDSAMYFCASSDLGGPDTQYFGPGTRLTVL.

J is TRBJ2-7 and V is TRBV2; possibly TRBD1 for D (6 bases). The germline V and J ends were trimmed by 5 bases and 0 bases, with 11 bases remaining between them. The germline V gene encodes CDR1 SNHLY and CDR2 FYNNEI. This CDR3 region has 14 residues. CDR3 sequence reads: CASSRTEYSYEQYF. The CDR3 DNA reads as TGTGCCAGCAGTCGGACAGAATACTCCTACGAGCAGTACTTC. Drawing the rest from reference TRBV2 and TRBJ2-7, the complete variable domain is EPEVTQTPSHQVTQMGQEVILRCVPISNHLYFYWYRQILGQKVEFLVSFYNNEISEKSEIFDDQFSVERPDGSNFTLKIRSTKLEDSAMYFCASSRTEYSYEQYFGPGTRLTVT.

The table lists this clone with a count of one. The rearrangement uses TRBV28 and TRBJ2-2, with D tentatively TRBD1 (5 bases). Between the trimmed V and J ends, which lost 5 bases and 6 bases, there was a span of 22 bases. The CDR3 length is 17 residues. The germline CDR1 and CDR2 sequences are MDHEN and SYDVKM. This CDR3 reads CASSEWGRSARAGELFF. In DNA form, the CDR3 reads TGTGCCAGCAGTGAATGGGGCCGAAGCGCAAGGGCCGGGGAGCTGTTTTTT.

The chain links TRBV14 to TRBJ1-2, with D possibly being TRBD1 (6 bases). CDR1 is SGHDN and CDR2 is FVKESK in the germline V gene. The CDR3 runs to 16 residues. Trimming removed 6 bases from V and 3 bases from J, with 20 bases in between. The CDR3 spells CASSPAQGQSYYGYTF. The CDR3 region has the DNA TGTGCCAGCAGTCCCGCTCAAGGACAGTCGTACTATGGCTACACCTTC.

The chain carries TRBV7-9 and TRBJ1-2, with no clear D. The CDR3 spans 14 residues. Germline values: CDR1 SEHNR, CDR2 FQNEAQ (reference sequence). With 1 base removed from V and 4 bases from J, the gap between germline ends came to 10 bases. The CDR3 spells CASSLESSGYGYTF. The CDR3 region has the DNA TGTGCCAGCAGCTTAGAGTCTTCGGGCTATGGCTACACCTTC.